The rows below give T cell receptor beta chains drawn from one sample of a study of cytomegalovirus exposure and HLA in healthy donors. The protocol was immunoSEQ multiplex PCR, while the TCRdb copy is restricted to in-frame clones and leaves out a portion. This table holds 190,000 or so clones, approximately 80% found once. The sequenced sample consisted of PBMCs. These TCRs come from a woman aged 50 to 65 in good health and CMV-seropositive. Both conserved end residues are part of each CDR3. Fields, in order: clone size, J gene, V gene, CDR3 length, D gene, CDR3 protein, CDR3 DNA. A D gene is named only where the DNA matches it firmly. A clone size is listed for some rows: how often the clone was seen (once, few, many), or a class if it is expanded.

clone_size: NA
j_call: TRBJ2-3
v_call: TRBV6-1
cdr3_length: 14
d_call: NA
cdr3_aa: CASGGTVSTDTQYF
cdr3_nt: TGTGCCAGCGGAGGGACTGTTAGCACAGATACGCAGTATTTT

clone_size: NA
j_call: TRBJ1-1
v_call: TRBV29-1
cdr3_length: 13
d_call: NA
cdr3_aa: CSVLKGLNTEAFF
cdr3_nt: TGCAGCGTCTTAAAGGGGCTGAACACTGAAGCTTTCTTT

clone_size: NA
j_call: TRBJ1-1
v_call: TRBV2
cdr3_length: 13
d_call: TRBD1
cdr3_aa: CASSGQGFPEAFF
cdr3_nt: TGTGCCAGCAGTGGACAGGGTTTTCCTGAAGCTTTCTTT

clone_size: once
j_call: TRBJ2-3
v_call: TRBV6-1
cdr3_length: 14
d_call: TRBD2
cdr3_aa: CASRTSGGADTQYF
cdr3_nt: TGTGCCAGCCGGACTAGCGGGGGAGCAGATACGCAGTATTTT

clone_size: NA
j_call: TRBJ2-5
v_call: TRBV15
cdr3_length: 14
d_call: NA
cdr3_aa: CATSTQQGAETQYF
cdr3_nt: TGTGCCACCAGCACCCAACAAGGGGCTGAGACCCAGTACTTC

clone_size: NA
j_call: TRBJ1-2
v_call: TRBV5-1
cdr3_length: 13
d_call: NA
cdr3_aa: CASSLAGPYGYTF
cdr3_nt: TGCGCCAGCAGCTTGGCCGGTCCCTATGGCTACACCTTC

clone_size: NA
j_call: TRBJ2-5
v_call: TRBV5-1
cdr3_length: 16
d_call: TRBD1
cdr3_aa: CASSLARTGEKETQYF
cdr3_nt: TGCGCCAGCAGTCTGGCCCGGACAGGGGAAAAAGAGACCCAGTACTTC

clone_size: NA
j_call: TRBJ1-2
v_call: TRBV10-3
cdr3_length: 17
d_call: TRBD1
cdr3_aa: CAISPTSGDRGGYGYTF
cdr3_nt: TGTGCCATCAGTCCAACAAGCGGGGACAGGGGTGGCTATGGCTACACCTTC

clone_size: NA
j_call: TRBJ2-4
v_call: TRBV6-1
cdr3_length: 14
d_call: TRBD1
cdr3_aa: CASSNRGRGYIQYF
cdr3_nt: TGTGCCAGCAGCAACAGGGGGCGCGGGTACATTCAGTACTTC

clone_size: NA
j_call: TRBJ1-1
v_call: TRBV18
cdr3_length: 13
d_call: NA
cdr3_aa: CASLEVSSTEAFF
cdr3_nt: TGTGCCAGCTTAGAGGTGTCGAGCACTGAAGCTTTCTTT

clone_size: NA
j_call: TRBJ1-2
v_call: TRBV28
cdr3_length: 14
d_call: NA
cdr3_aa: CASSSVRTVYGYTF
cdr3_nt: TGTGCCAGCAGTTCGGTCCGGACAGTCTATGGCTACACCTTC